Shown below are 22 T cell receptor beta chains from a single sample sequenced in a study of shared clonotypes between healthy human individuals. Measured with immunoSEQ multiplex PCR; TCRdb has only the in-frame clones, and not every one. Among under 150,000 clones listed, about 62% were seen once. The sample consisted of memory CD8+ T cells sorted from blood. The subset is: CD45RO+ cells pooled with CCR7-negative TemRA cells. Every receptor here comes from a woman aged 25 to 39 in good health.

This clone was seen repeatedly, ten times or more. This sequence joins TRBV27 and TRBJ1-2; D perhaps matches TRBD1 (5 bases). V lost 4 bases to trimming and J lost 7 bases, with 19 bases between them. Germline-derived CDR1 and CDR2 are MNHEY and SMNVEV (reference sequence). This CDR3 is built from 15 residues. The CDR3 region is CASSWDGPLGSGYTF. The DNA for the CDR3 is TGTGCCAGCAGTTGGGACGGACCCCTGGGAAGTGGCTACACCTTC.

This clone was recorded at least ten times. This chain uses TRBV4-1 with TRBJ1-1, with TRBD1 as a possible D gene (5 bases). The V end was cut by 1 base, the J end by 4 bases, with 10 bases between. Germline V gene lookup returns CDR1 MGHRA and CDR2 YSYEKL. This CDR3 spans 14 amino acids. The CDR3 loop reads CASSQGPGTTEAFF. For the CDR3, the DNA is TGCGCCAGCAGCCAAGGCCCGGGGACCACTGAAGCTTTCTTT.

This sequence joins TRBV19 and TRBJ2-5; possibly TRBD2 for D (5 bases). CDR1 LNHDA and CDR2 SQIVND come from the germline V gene (reference sequence). V lost 2 bases and J lost 4, with 14 bases in between. The CDR3 has 15 residues. In nucleotides, the CDR3 is TGTGCCAGTAGTATAATGGCGGGTTCGGGAGAGACCCAGTACTTC. Translating it yields CASSIMAGSGETQYF. Using reference TRBV19 and TRBJ2-5 for the parts outside the CDR3, the full variable domain is DGGITQSPKYLFRKEGQNVTLSCEQNLNHDAMYWYRQDPGQGLRLIYYSQIVNDFQKGDIAEGYSVSREKKESFPLTVTSAQKNPTAFYLCASSIMAGSGETQYFGPGTRLLVL.

This chain connects TRBV5-6 to TRBJ2-1; TRBD2 matches 7 bases. CDR1 SGHDT and CDR2 YYEEEE come from the germline V gene. The J segment lost 5 bases and the V segment lost 0 bases, leaving 5 bases of the junction unmatched. This CDR3 has 15 amino acids. The CDR3 protein is CASSLALAGDNEQFF. In DNA, the CDR3 is TGTGCCAGCAGCTTGGCGTTAGCGGGTGACAATGAGCAGTTCTTC.

The CDR3 sequence is CASSLLAGYSYEQYF. The DNA of the CDR3 is TGTGCCAGCAGCTTGCTAGCGGGATATTCCTACGAGCAGTACTTC. V and J are TRBV7-8 and TRBJ2-7, with 9 positions matching TRBD2. This CDR3 is built from 15 residues. The germline V gene encodes CDR1 SGHVS and CDR2 FQNEAQ. Trimming took 3 bases from V and 1 from J; bases not matched to a gene: 4.

This clone was picked up a small number of times. The chain links TRBV11-3 to TRBJ2-7; 10 nucleotides match TRBD1. The CDR3 length is 15 residues. V gave up 5 bases and J gave up 2 bases; unmatched junction bases: 6. CDR1 and CDR2 (germline): SGHNT, YENEEA. The CDR3 DNA is TGTGCCAGCAGCCAAGTCGGGACAGGGGCCTACGAGCAGTACTTC. Residues: CASSQVGTGAYEQYF.

This chain connects TRBV4-2 to TRBJ2-7; 16 bases match TRBD2. Germline V gene sequence: CDR1 LGHNA, CDR2 YNFKEQ. V shed 3 bases and J 5 bases; nucleotides not matched to a gene: 10. This CDR3 region has 18 residues. In DNA, the CDR3 is TGTGCCAGCAGCCAGGACCCCGGGACTAGCGGGAGGGCGCACGAGCAGTACTTC. This sequence encodes CASSQDPGTSGRAHEQYF.

V and J are TRBV29-1 and TRBJ2-1, with 8 bases matching TRBD2. The CDR3 is 21 residues long. Germline-derived CDR1 and CDR2 are SQVTM and ANQGSEA. With V trimmed by 2 bases and J by 4 bases, 25 bases remained unmatched. CDR3 loop: CSVESKRDKVLGTRLYNEQFF. Here the CDR3 DNA reads TGCAGCGTTGAAAGCAAACGGGACAAGGTATTAGGGACTAGGTTATACAATGAGCAGTTCTTC.

By sample share, this clone is medium-sized (0.01 to 0.1%). V is TRBV15 and J is TRBJ2-6, with D hard to call. The CDR3 extends over 15 amino acids. Germline V gene sequence: CDR1 LNHNV, CDR2 YYDKDF (reference sequence). Trimming cost V 5 bases and J 0 bases, with 8 bases left between them. This CDR3 is CATSSADSGANVLTF. CDR3 DNA sequence: TGTGCCACCAGCTCTGCCGACTCTGGGGCCAACGTCCTGACTTTC.

This clone was counted a single time. The V and J genes are TRBV28 and TRBJ2-1, with D tentatively TRBD1 (6 bases). Between the trimmed V and J ends, which lost 5 bases and 4 bases, there was a span of 27 bases. Germline V CDR1 and CDR2: MDHEN, SYDVKM. This CDR3 comprises 19 residues. CDR3 DNA: TGTGCCAGCAGTCCCCTCCCTTTTCCGGGACAAGCTCCTTACAATGAGCAGTTCTTC. Its protein is CASSPLPFPGQAPYNEQFF.

The chain links TRBV7-8 to TRBJ2-7, with a possible D match to TRBD1 (5 bases). Germline assignment: CDR1 SGHVS and CDR2 FQNEAQ. V was pared by 1 base and J by 0 bases, with 13 bases between. The CDR3 is 16 amino acids. The CDR3 reads CASSLGAAGSSYEQYF. CDR3 bases: TGTGCCAGCAGCTTAGGCGCGGCAGGGTCCTCCTACGAGCAGTACTTC.

Only a few counts were recorded for this clone. The J gene is TRBJ2-7, the V gene TRBV5-1, with unresolved D. The CDR3 totals 11 residues. Germline V gene sequence: CDR1 SGHRS, CDR2 YFSETQ. The V and J ends lost 4 bases and 4 bases respectively, with 6 bases between them. This CDR3 reads CASSGEYEQYF. The DNA of the CDR3 is TGCGCCAGCAGCGGGGAATACGAGCAGTACTTC. Based on the CDR3 plus reference TRBV5-1 and TRBJ2-7, the full variable domain is KAGVTQTPRYLIKTRGQQVTLSCSPISGHRSVSWYQQTPGQGLQFLFEYFSETQRNKGNFPGRFSGRQFSNSRSEMNVSTLELGDSALYLCASSGEYEQYFGPGTRLTVT.

This clone was found a few times. The rearrangement joins TRBV28 to TRBJ2-3; D not resolved. Trimming left V 5 bases short and J 6 bases short, with 12 bases between. Germline-derived CDR1 and CDR2 are MDHEN and SYDVKM. The CDR3 totals 13 residues. The CDR3: CASSGLRVDTQYF. The CDR3 nucleotides read TGTGCCAGCAGTGGTCTTCGGGTCGATACGCAGTATTTT.

The CDR3 DNA reads TGTGCCAGCAGTTCCCTCCTAGCGCCCAAACCTTACGAGCAGTACTTC. This encodes CASSSLLAPKPYEQYF. J is TRBJ2-7 and V is TRBV27; a weak D match, TRBD2 (6 bases). V lost 4 bases to trimming and J lost 4 bases, with 20 bases between them. The CDR3 length is 16 residues. The germline gives CDR1 MNHEY, CDR2 SMNVEV (reference sequence).

The chain links TRBV7-9 to TRBJ1-1; D is perhaps TRBD1 (6 bases). V gave up 1 base and J gave up 9 bases, with 9 bases separating them. The V gene's germline CDR1 is SEHNR and CDR2 FQNEAQ (reference sequence). The CDR3 runs 12 residues. CDR3 DNA: TGTGCCAGCAGCTTAGGGACAGATAAAGCTTTCTTT. This gives the protein CASSLGTDKAFF.

The gene calls are TRBV7-9 and TRBJ2-3; 11 bases are shared with TRBD2. In germline, CDR1 is SEHNR, CDR2 FQNEAQ (reference sequence). This CDR3 comprises 15 residues. Germline trimming cut 5 bases from V and 6 bases from J; bases unmatched to any gene: 7. CDR3 amino acids: CASSPLAGGRDTQYF. The CDR3 region has the DNA TGTGCCAGCAGCCCTCTAGCGGGAGGTAGGGATACGCAGTATTTT.

There are many counts of this clone. Within the sample, other DNA sequences also encode this same CDR3. The V and J genes are TRBV6-4 and TRBJ2-2; D is perhaps TRBD1 (6 bases). CDR1 is MRHNA, CDR2 SNTAGT, per germline. The CDR3 is 14 residues long. The V and J ends lost 5 bases and 3 bases respectively, with 10 bases between them. CDR3 nucleotides: TGTGCCAGCAGTATCTCAGGGGACACCGGGGAGCTGTTTTTT. Translation gives CASSISGDTGELFF.

The genes are TRBV5-1 and TRBJ1-2; weak D call: TRBD1 (5 bases). The CDR3 totals 14 residues. V was cut by 0 bases and J by 0 bases, with 6 bases left in between. The V gene's germline CDR1 is SGHRS and CDR2 YFSETQ. CDR3 in amino acids: CASSLEGTNYGYTF. The CDR3, as DNA: TGCGCCAGCAGCTTGGAGGGGACTAACTATGGCTACACCTTC.

The chain has TRBV11-2 and TRBJ2-1, with 8 positions matching TRBD2. This CDR3 has 18 amino acids. The V segment lost 2 bases and the J segment 7 bases; nucleotides outside the gene matches: 16. Germline V lookup: CDR1 SGHAT, CDR2 FQNNGV. In nucleotides, the CDR3 is TGTGCCAGCAGCTTATTTAGTGGGGGAGCGGGAGCGGCGAATGAGCAGTTCTTC. Translating gives CASSLFSGGAGAANEQFF. The full variable domain, in which reference TRBV11-2 and TRBJ2-1 provide the parts outside the CDR3, is EAGVAQSPRYKIIEKRQSVAFWCNPISGHATLYWYQQILGQGPKLLIQFQNNGVVDDSQLPKDRFSAERLKGVDSTLKIQPAKLEDSAVYLCASSLFSGGAGAANEQFFGPGTRLTVL.

The genes are TRBV7-6 and TRBJ1-1; D ambiguous. The CDR3 is 12 residues long. V dropped 5 bases and J dropped 2 bases, with 6 bases sitting between them. From germline, CDR1 is SGHVS and CDR2 FNYEAQ. This chain's CDR3 is CASSETNTEAFF. CDR3 bases: TGTGCCAGCAGCGAAACAAACACTGAAGCTTTCTTT.

The genes are TRBV13 and TRBJ2-1; 12 bases are shared with TRBD1. CDR3 length equals 15 residues. The ends lost 5 bases at V and 8 bases at J; junction bases unmatched: 7. The V gene's germline CDR1 is PRHDT and CDR2 FYEKMQ (reference sequence). CDR3 nucleotides: TGTGCCAGCAGCCGAGGGGACAGGGGGCAGGATGAGCAGTTCTTC. Protein sequence: CASSRGDRGQDEQFF.

In DNA, the CDR3 is TGTGCCAGCAGCTTAGTTATGGGGCAGTACTTC. Translating it yields CASSLVMGQYF. This chain connects TRBV11-2 to TRBJ2-7; D call uncertain. Germline V gives CDR1 SGHAT, CDR2 FQNNGV. The germline V and J ends were trimmed by 1 base and 9 bases, with 7 bases remaining between them. The CDR3 runs 11 residues.